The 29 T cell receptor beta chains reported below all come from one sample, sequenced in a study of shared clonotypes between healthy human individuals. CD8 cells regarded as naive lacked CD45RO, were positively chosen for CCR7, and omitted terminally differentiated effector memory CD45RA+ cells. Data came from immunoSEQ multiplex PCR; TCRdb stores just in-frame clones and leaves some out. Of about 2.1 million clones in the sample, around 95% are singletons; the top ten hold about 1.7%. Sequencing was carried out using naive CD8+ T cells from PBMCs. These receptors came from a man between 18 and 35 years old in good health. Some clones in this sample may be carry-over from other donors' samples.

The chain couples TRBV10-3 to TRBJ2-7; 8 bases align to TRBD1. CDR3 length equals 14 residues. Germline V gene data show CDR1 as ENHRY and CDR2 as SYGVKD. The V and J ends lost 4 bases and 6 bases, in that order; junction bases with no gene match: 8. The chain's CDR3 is CAISGTGIGGEQYF. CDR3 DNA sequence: TGTGCCATCAGTGGGACAGGGATAGGGGGCGAGCAGTACTTC.

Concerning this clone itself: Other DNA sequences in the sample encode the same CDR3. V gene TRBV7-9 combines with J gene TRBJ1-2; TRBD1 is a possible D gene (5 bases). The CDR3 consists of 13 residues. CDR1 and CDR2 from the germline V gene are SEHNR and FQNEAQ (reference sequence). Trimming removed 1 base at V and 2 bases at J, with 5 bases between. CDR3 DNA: TGTGCCAGCAGCTTAGGACAGAACTATGGCTACACCTTC. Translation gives CASSLGQNYGYTF.

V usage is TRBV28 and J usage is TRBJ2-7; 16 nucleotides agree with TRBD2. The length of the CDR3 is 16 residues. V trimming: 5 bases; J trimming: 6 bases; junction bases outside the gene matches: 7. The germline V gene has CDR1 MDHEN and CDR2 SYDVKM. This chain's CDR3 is CASSPGTSGRVGEQYF. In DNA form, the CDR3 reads TGTGCCAGCAGTCCAGGGACTAGCGGGAGGGTCGGCGAGCAGTACTTC.

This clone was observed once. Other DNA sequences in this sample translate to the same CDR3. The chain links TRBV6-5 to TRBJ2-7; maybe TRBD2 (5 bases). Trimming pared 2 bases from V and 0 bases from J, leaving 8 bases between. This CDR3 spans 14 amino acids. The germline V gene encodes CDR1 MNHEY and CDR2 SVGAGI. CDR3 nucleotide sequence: TGTGCCAGCAGTTACGGCCGGGACTCCTACGAGCAGTACTTC. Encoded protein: CASSYGRDSYEQYF.

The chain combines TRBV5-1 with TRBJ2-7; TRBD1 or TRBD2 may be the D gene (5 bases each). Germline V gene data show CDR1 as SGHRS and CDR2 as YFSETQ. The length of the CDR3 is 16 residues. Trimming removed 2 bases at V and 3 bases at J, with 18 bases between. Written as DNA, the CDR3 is TGCGCCAGCAGCTTTGGGGGTATCGGGGTTAACTACGAGCAGTACTTC. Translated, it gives CASSFGGIGVNYEQYF.

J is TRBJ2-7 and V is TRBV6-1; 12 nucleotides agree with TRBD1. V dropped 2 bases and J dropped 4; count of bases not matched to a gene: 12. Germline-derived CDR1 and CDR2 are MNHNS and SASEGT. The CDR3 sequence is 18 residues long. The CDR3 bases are TGTGCCAGCAGTGAATTATCTGTAGGGACAGGGGGCTGGTACGAGCAGTACTTC. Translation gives CASSELSVGTGGWYEQYF.

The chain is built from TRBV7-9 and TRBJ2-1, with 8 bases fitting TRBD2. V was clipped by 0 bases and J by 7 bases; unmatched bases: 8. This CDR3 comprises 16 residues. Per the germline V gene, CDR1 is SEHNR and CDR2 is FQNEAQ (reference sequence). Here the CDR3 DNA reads TGTGCCAGCAGCTTAGCGGGACTAGTCGTCGGGAATGAGCAGTTCTTC. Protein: CASSLAGLVVGNEQFF. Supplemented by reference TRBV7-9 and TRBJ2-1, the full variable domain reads DTGVSQNPRHKITKRGQNVTFRCDPISEHNRLYWYRQTLGQGPEFLTYFQNEAQLEKSRLLSDRFSAERPKGSFSTLEIQRTEQGDSAMYLCASSLAGLVVGNEQFFGPGTRLTVL.

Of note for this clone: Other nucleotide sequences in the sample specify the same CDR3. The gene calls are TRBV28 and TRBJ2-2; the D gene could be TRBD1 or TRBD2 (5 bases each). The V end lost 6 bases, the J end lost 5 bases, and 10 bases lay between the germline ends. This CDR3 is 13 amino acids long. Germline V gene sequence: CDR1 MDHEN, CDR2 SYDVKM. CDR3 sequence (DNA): TGTGCCAGCAGCCCGTGGGGGACCGGGGAGCTGTTTTTT. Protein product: CASSPWGTGELFF.

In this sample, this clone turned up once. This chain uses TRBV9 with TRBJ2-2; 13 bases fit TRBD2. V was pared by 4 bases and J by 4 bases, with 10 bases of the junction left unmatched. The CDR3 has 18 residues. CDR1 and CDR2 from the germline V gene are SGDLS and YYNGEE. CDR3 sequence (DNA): TGTGCCAGCAGCTTTCGGACTAGCGGGAGATCGGTCACCGGGGAGCTGTTTTTT. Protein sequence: CASSFRTSGRSVTGELFF.

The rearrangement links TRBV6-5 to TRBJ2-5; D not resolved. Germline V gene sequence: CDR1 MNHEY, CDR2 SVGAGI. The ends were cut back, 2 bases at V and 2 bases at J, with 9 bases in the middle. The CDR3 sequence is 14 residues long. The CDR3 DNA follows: TGTGCCAGCAGTTACAAGGGTGAACAAGAGACCCAGTACTTC. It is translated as CASSYKGEQETQYF.

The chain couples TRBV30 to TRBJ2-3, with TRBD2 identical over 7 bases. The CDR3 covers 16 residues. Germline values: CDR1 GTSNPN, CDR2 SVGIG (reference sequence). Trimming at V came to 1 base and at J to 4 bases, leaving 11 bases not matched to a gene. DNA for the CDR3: TGTGCCTGGAGTGGGGAAAGGGACTACTCGCCAGATACGCAGTATTTT. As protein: CAWSGERDYSPDTQYF.

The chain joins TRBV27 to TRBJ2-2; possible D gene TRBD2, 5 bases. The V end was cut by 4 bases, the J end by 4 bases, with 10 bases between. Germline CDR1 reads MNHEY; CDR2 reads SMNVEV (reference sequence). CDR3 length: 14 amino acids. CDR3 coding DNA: TGTGCCAGCAGTTCACTAGATACCACCGGGGAGCTGTTTTTT. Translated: CASSSLDTTGELFF.

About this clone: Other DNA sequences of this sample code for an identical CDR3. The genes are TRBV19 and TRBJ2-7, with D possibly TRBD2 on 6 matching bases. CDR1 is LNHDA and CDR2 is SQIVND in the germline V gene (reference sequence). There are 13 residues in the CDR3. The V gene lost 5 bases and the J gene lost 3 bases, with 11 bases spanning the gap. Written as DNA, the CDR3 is TGTGCCAGTAGTCCCCTGGGGGGCTACGAGCAGTACTTC. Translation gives CASSPLGGYEQYF.

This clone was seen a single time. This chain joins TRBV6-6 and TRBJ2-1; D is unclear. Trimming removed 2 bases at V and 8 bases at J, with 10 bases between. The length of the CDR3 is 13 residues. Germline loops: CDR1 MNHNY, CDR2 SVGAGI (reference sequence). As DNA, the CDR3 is TGTGCCAGCAGTTACGTGCGAAGCGATGAGCAGTTCTTC. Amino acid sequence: CASSYVRSDEQFF.

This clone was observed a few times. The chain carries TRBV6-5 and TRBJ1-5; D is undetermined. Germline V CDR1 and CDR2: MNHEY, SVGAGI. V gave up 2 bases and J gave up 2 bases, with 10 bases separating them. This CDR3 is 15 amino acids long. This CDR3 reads CASSYPGSGNQPQHF. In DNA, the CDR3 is TGTGCCAGCAGTTACCCCGGCTCGGGCAATCAGCCCCAGCATTTT.

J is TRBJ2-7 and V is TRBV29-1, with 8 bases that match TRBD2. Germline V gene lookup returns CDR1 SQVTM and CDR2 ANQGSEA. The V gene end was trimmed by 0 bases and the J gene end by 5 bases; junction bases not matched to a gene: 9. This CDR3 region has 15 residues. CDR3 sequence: CSVEDRGAGVNEQYF. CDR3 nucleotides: TGCAGCGTTGAAGATCGAGGAGCGGGAGTAAACGAGCAGTACTTC.

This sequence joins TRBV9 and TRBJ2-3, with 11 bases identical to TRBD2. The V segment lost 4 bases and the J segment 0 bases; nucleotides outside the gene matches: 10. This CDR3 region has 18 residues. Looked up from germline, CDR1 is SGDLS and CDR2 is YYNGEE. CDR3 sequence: CASSPSGTSGTSTDTQYF. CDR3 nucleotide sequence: TGTGCCAGCAGCCCCTCCGGGACTAGCGGCACTAGCACAGATACGCAGTATTTT.

The CDR3 DNA reads as TGTGCCAGCAGCTCGCGGACAGGGGACGGGGAGCTGTTTTTT. It codes for CASSSRTGDGELFF. The chain recombines TRBV9 with TRBJ2-2; TRBD1 agrees at 9 bases. CDR1 SGDLS and CDR2 YYNGEE come from the germline V gene. This CDR3 has 14 amino acids. V was pared by 4 bases and J by 7 bases, with 5 bases of the junction left unmatched.

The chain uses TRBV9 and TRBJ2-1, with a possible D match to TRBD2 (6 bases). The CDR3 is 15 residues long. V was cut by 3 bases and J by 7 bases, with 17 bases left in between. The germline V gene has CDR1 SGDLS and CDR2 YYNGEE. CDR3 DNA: TGTGCCAGCAGCGGGGCCCCGCGGGACGGGAATGAGCAGTTCTTC. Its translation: CASSGAPRDGNEQFF.

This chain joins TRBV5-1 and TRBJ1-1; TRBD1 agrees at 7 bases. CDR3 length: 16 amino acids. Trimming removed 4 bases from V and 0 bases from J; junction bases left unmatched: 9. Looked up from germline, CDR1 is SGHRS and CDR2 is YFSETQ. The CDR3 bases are TGCGCCAGCAGCCCCGGGACAGCAACCATGAACACTGAAGCTTTCTTT. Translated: CASSPGTATMNTEAFF.

CDR3 sequence reads: CASSNGGSNQPQHF. Written as DNA, the CDR3 is TGTGCCAGCAGCAACGGGGGTAGCAATCAGCCCCAGCATTTT. V and J are TRBV7-2 and TRBJ1-5; maybe TRBD1 (5 bases). The CDR3 has 14 residues. V shed 5 bases and J shed 0 bases, with 8 bases lying between them. Germline V CDR1 and CDR2: SGHTA, FQGNSA.

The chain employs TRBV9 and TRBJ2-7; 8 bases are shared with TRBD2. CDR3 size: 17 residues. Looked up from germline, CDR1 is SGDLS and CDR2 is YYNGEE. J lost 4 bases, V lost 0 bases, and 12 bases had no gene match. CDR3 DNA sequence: TGTGCCAGCAGCGTAGGGGGGTTGCCTAGCGGGCTGTACGAGCAGTACTTC. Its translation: CASSVGGLPSGLYEQYF.

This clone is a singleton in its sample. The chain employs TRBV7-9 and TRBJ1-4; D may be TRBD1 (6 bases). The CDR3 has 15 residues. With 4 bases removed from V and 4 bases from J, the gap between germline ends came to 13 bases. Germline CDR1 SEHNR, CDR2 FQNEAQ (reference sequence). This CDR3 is CASSSNRDLNEKLFF. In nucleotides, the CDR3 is TGTGCCAGCAGCTCCAACAGGGACCTTAATGAAAAACTGTTTTTT.

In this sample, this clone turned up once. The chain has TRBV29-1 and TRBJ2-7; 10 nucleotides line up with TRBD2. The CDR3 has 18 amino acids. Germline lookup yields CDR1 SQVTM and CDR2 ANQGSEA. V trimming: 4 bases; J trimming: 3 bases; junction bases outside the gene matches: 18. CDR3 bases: TGCAGCGTTGGAGTGGCGAGCGGGAGGGCCTATCGGGGCTACGAGCAGTACTTC. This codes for CSVGVASGRAYRGYEQYF.

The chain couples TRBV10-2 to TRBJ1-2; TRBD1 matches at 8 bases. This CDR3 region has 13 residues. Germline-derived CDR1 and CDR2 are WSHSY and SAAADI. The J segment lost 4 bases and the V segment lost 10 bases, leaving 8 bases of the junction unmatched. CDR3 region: CATLQGASYGYTF. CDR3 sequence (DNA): TGCGCCACCCTTCAGGGGGCGAGCTATGGCTACACCTTC.

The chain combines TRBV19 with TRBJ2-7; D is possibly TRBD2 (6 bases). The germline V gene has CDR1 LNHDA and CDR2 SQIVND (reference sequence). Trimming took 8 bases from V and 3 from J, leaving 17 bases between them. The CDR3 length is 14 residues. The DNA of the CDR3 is TGTGCCAGTGGACGGCGCGGGGTGGGCTACGAGCAGTACTTC. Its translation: CASGRRGVGYEQYF.

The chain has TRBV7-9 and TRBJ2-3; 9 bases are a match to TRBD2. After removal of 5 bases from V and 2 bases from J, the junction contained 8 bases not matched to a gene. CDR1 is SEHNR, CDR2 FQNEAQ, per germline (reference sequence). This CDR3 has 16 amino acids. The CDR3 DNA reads TGTGCCAGCAGCGCCCCTAGCGGGACCCCCACAGATACGCAGTATTTT. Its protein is CASSAPSGTPTDTQYF.

The chain's CDR3 is CASSPHQRSNQPQHF. DNA of the CDR3: TGTGCCAGCAGCCCACACCAACGGAGCAATCAGCCCCAGCATTTT. V usage is TRBV6-5 and J usage is TRBJ1-5; D ambiguous. Germline CDR1 is MNHEY and CDR2 is SVGAGI. The CDR3 runs 15 residues. The ends were cut back, 6 bases at V and 1 base at J, with 13 bases in the middle.

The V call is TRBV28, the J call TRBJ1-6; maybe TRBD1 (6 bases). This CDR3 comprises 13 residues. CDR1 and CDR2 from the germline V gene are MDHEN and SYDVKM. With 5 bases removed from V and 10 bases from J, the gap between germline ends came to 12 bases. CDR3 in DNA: TGTGCCAGCAGTCTACAGGGTAAATCACCCCTCCACTTT. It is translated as CASSLQGKSPLHF.